The entry below describes one TCR beta chain. This clonotype has more than one count but fewer than ten. The clone's antigen remains unknown. There are no base qualities to consult, and no much larger clone falls within one base. From a lookup of the germline V gene, CDR1 and CDR2 are SGHDT and YYEEEE. V is clipped by 3 bases and J by 7 bases, and the sequence between their germline boundaries is 19 bases long. The cysteine opens and the phenylalanine closes a CDR3 of 15 amino acids. Only CDR3 DNA is held: 45 bases, read in frame from base 1. Preparation of the library involved PCR. Sequenced using an Illumina HiSeq 2500. To reduce PCR and sequencing biases, unique molecular identifiers were incorporated into the TCR beta cDNA libraries. Roughly 500,000 cDNA molecules were obtained per 1 to 10 million input T cells, so each molecule approximated one T cell. The same protocol used for the earlier healthy control dataset was applied to prepare and sequence the patient libraries. Samples belonging to the same batch were prepared together, multiplexed and sequenced on a shared HiSeq lane. Concerning the study's data processing: Raw barcoded reads were processed with MIGEC, discarding single-read molecular identifier groups before consensus assembly and CDR3 extraction. VDJtools was used for post-analysis of the clonotype tables, and diversity was normalized by down-sampling every dataset to the size of the smallest sample. To correct batch-related cross-sample contamination, repertoire overlap clustering matched CDR3 amino acid sequences but not nucleotide sequences. In-frame beta chains were kept once TCRdb had trimmed the public reads at Q25 with fastp and called clones with MiXCR. Merged by CDR3 protein, the rows form single entries marked with the most common genes and DNA. TCRdb assigned the V and J calls; the authors' analysis was not used. For this sample there are hundreds of thousands of distinct CDR3 sequences; less than 35% appear just once. Approximately 0.55% of the sample belongs to the ten largest clones.

This specimen belongs to a study of post-analysis software for immune sequencing data (dated by TCRdb to the mid-2010s). Notes on the research overall: Disease courses on record covered relapsing-remitting, secondary progressive and progressive-relapsing multiple sclerosis, though some patients had no subtype annotation. Patient repertoires were compared against ten to twelve previously published healthy control repertoires from donors aged 6 to 25 years. A subset of samples was prepared in parallel using single-end sample barcoding, then pooled and co-amplified after Illumina adapter ligation. Results and caveats for the whole study, not just this receptor: Normalized Chao1 diversity was significantly lower in multiple sclerosis patients than controls, suggesting substantial peripheral T-cell clonal expansion. The multiple sclerosis patient group was slightly younger than the control group. Strong co-clustering of samples prepared in the same batch was shown by direct clustering with F measure, prompting a batch-effect correction. Patients showed significantly higher frequencies than controls for a handful of TRBV segments, among them TRBV5-6, TRBV5-1 and TRBV20-1.

To demonstrate the VDJtools post-analysis software, the study profiled TCR beta repertoires from the peripheral blood of around 13 young patients with multiple sclerosis. The patients with multiple sclerosis were children and adolescents between 6 and 15 years of age. This sequence uses TRBV5-6 and TRBJ2-5, with TRBD1 tentatively as D gene (5 bases match). Sequencing was done on a sample of blood. This receptor was taken from a girl aged 10-17 years with multiple sclerosis. The DNA sequence is TGTGCCAGCAGCTCCCGTCCGGACAAGTTAGGGACCCAGTACTTC. This translates into CASSSRPDKLGTQYF.